These 12 T cell receptor beta chains were sequenced from one sample in a study of blood T cell repertoires in COVID-19. The protocol was immunoSEQ multiplex PCR, while the TCRdb copy is restricted to in-frame clones and leaves out a portion. The data hold under 150,000 clones, with roughly 81% observed a single time. Sequences were obtained from peripheral blood. These receptors originate from a man between 35 and 55 years old with acute or convalescent COVID-19.

This sequence joins TRBV18 and TRBJ1-6, with D tentatively TRBD1 (6 bases). This CDR3 region has 15 residues. Germline-derived CDR1 and CDR2 are KGHSH and LQKENI. Trimming cost V 1 base and J 5 bases, with 9 bases left between them. The CDR3 DNA reads TGTGCCAGCTCACCACAATCAGGGGATAATTCACCCCTCCACTTT. Translated, it gives CASSPQSGDNSPLHF.

This clone appeared a few times. This chain joins TRBV9 and TRBJ2-7; maybe TRBD2 (5 bases). This CDR3 spans 14 amino acids. Trimming left V 0 bases short and J 9 bases short, with 16 bases between. CDR1 and CDR2 from the germline V gene are SGDLS and YYNGEE. The CDR3 spells CASSVGPEDTWQYF. CDR3 in DNA: TGTGCCAGCAGCGTAGGGCCGGAGGATACCTGGCAGTACTTC.

The chain links TRBV7-9 to TRBJ2-1; 7 positions match TRBD1. J gave up 6 bases and V 5 bases, and 10 bases lay outside the gene matches. There are 15 residues in the CDR3. The V gene's germline CDR1 is SEHNR and CDR2 FQNEAQ (reference sequence). For the CDR3, the DNA is TGTGCCAGCAGCGTACCCGACAGGGTCGGCAATGAGCAGTTCTTC. It codes for CASSVPDRVGNEQFF. Based on the CDR3 plus reference TRBV7-9 and TRBJ2-1, the full variable domain is DTGVSQNPRHKITKRGQNVTFRCDPISEHNRLYWYRQTLGQGPEFLTYFQNEAQLEKSRLLSDRFSAERPKGSFSTLEIQRTEQGDSAMYLCASSVPDRVGNEQFFGPGTRLTVL.

This clone was recorded only once. The chain recombines TRBV4-1 with TRBJ2-7; 7 bases line up with TRBD2. Trimming at V came to 1 base and at J to 0 bases, leaving 9 bases not matched to a gene. Germline assignment: CDR1 MGHRA and CDR2 YSYEKL. This CDR3 contains 17 residues. CDR3 DNA: TGCGCCAGCAGCCAAGCCCCTGCCGGGGGGAACTCCTACGAGCAGTACTTC. Its protein is CASSQAPAGGNSYEQYF.

The chain uses TRBV3-1 (or the pseudogene TRBV3-2) and TRBJ2-7, with TRBD2 as a possible D gene (6 bases). Germline V gene lookup returns CDR1 LGHDT and CDR2 YNNKEL (reference sequence). The CDR3 totals 14 residues. Trimming left V 0 bases short and J 3 bases short, with 9 bases between. CDR3 DNA: TGTGCCAGCAGCCAAGATCCGGGAGACTACGAGCAGTACTTC. Its translation is CASSQDPGDYEQYF.

The CDR3 sequence: CASSSGTNYNEQFF. DNA for the CDR3: TGTGCCAGCAGCTCCGGGACTAACTACAATGAGCAGTTCTTC. The chain recombines TRBV11-2 with TRBJ2-1; 7 bases line up with TRBD2. From germline, CDR1 is SGHAT and CDR2 FQNNGV. This CDR3 is built from 14 residues. Trimming cost V 4 bases and J 3 bases; bases outside gene matches: 3.

The V and J genes are TRBV5-4 and TRBJ2-3; 9 bases agree with TRBD2. From germline, CDR1 is SGHNT and CDR2 YYREEE (reference sequence). Germline trimming cut 5 bases from V and 6 bases from J; bases unmatched to any gene: 7. The CDR3 contains 14 residues. The CDR3 nucleotides are TGTGCCAGCAGATCTGCGGGGGGGAAGGATACGCAGTATTTT. This translates into CASRSAGGKDTQYF.

The chain joins TRBV25-1 to TRBJ2-1; 11 bases are a match to TRBD2. CDR1 is MGHDK, CDR2 SYGVNS, per germline. The CDR3 is 15 residues long. Losses at the gene ends were 2 bases for V and 7 bases for J; bases not matched to a gene: 4. The CDR3 loop reads CASSELAGGKNEQFF. CDR3 nucleotide sequence: TGTGCCAGCAGTGAACTAGCGGGGGGAAAGAATGAGCAGTTCTTC.

V usage is TRBV5-4 and J usage is TRBJ2-2, with a possible D match to TRBD2 (5 bases). V lost 3 bases to trimming and J lost 5 bases, with 8 bases between them. This CDR3 has 13 residues. Looked up from germline, CDR1 is SGHNT and CDR2 is YYREEE (reference sequence). The CDR3 loop is CASSSGSTGELFF. The CDR3 coding sequence is TGTGCCAGCAGCTCGGGGTCGACCGGGGAGCTGTTTTTT.

The chain couples TRBV7-7 to TRBJ2-5; 7 positions agree with TRBD1. Germline CDR1 reads SSHAT; CDR2 reads FNYEAQ (reference sequence). The length of the CDR3 is 16 residues. V shed 5 bases, J shed 3 bases, and the junction held 12 bases outside the gene matches. In DNA, the CDR3 is TGTGCCAGCAGCCCCTCGAGAGCACAGGGGAAAGAGACCCAGTACTTC. Translation: CASSPSRAQGKETQYF.

The chain joins TRBV6-5 to TRBJ1-2; D remains ambiguous. V dropped 4 bases and J dropped 3 bases, with 15 bases sitting between them. The CDR3 totals 15 residues. Per germline, CDR1 MNHEY and CDR2 SVGAGI. The CDR3 here is CASSSDYPGDYGYTF. The DNA of the CDR3 is TGTGCCAGCAGTTCCGACTATCCAGGCGACTATGGCTACACCTTC.

V is TRBV6-2 or TRBV6-3 and J is TRBJ1-2, with TRBD1 as a possible D gene (6 bases). V was clipped by 4 bases and J by 3 bases, with 12 bases between them. CDR1 is MNHEY and CDR2 is SVGEGT in the germline V gene. The CDR3 is 14 residues long. CDR3 nucleotides: TGTGCCAGCAGTTTTCAGGGGACCTACTATGGCTACACCTTC. Translating it yields CASSFQGTYYGYTF.